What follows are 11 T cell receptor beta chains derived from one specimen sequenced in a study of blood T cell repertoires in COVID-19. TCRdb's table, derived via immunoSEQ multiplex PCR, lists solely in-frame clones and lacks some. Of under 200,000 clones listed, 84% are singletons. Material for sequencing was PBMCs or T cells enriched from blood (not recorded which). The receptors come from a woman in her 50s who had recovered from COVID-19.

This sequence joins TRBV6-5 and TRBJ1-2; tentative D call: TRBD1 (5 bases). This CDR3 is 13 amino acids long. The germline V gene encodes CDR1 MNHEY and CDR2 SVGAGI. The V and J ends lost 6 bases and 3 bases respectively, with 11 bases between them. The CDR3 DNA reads TGTGCCAGCAGGCCCCTGACAGACTATGGCTACACCTTC. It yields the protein CASRPLTDYGYTF.

CDR3 bases: TGTGCCAGCAGCCATCGTTTTGGACAGGGGGCGTACACCGGGGAGCTGTTTTTT. It is translated as CASSHRFGQGAYTGELFF. J is TRBJ2-2 and V is TRBV3-1 (or the pseudogene TRBV3-2); 11 nucleotides match TRBD1. V shed 3 bases, J shed 3 bases, and the junction held 9 bases outside the gene matches. CDR3 size: 18 residues. Germline loops: CDR1 LGHDT, CDR2 YNNKEL (reference sequence).

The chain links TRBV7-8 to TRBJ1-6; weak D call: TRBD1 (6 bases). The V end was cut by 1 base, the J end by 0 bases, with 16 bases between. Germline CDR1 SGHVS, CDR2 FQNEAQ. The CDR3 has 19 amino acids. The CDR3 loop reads CASSLGLRVGGSYNSPLHF. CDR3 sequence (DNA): TGTGCCAGCAGCTTAGGGTTACGTGTAGGGGGCTCCTATAATTCACCCCTCCACTTT.

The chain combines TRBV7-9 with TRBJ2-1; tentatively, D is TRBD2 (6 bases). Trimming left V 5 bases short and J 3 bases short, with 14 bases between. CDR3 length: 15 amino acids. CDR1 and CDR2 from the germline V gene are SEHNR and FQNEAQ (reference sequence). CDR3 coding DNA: TGTGCCAGCAGCCTCTCCGGGACTCGCTACAATGAGCAGTTCTTC. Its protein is CASSLSGTRYNEQFF. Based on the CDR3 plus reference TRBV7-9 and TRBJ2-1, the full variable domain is DTGVSQNPRHKITKRGQNVTFRCDPISEHNRLYWYRQTLGQGPEFLTYFQNEAQLEKSRLLSDRFSAERPKGSFSTLEIQRTEQGDSAMYLCASSLSGTRYNEQFFGPGTRLTVL.

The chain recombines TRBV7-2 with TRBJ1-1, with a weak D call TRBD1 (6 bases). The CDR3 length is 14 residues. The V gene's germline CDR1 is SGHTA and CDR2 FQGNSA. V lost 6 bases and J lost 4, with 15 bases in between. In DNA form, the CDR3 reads TGTGCCAGCAGTCAACAGGGTATCGGCACTGAAGCTTTCTTT. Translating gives CASSQQGIGTEAFF.

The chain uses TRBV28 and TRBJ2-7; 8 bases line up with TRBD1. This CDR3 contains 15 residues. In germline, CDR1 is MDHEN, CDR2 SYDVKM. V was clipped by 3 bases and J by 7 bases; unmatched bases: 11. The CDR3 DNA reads TGTGCCAGCAGTTTGCGGGACAGGCGACGGTGGGAGCAGTACTTC. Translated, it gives CASSLRDRRRWEQYF.

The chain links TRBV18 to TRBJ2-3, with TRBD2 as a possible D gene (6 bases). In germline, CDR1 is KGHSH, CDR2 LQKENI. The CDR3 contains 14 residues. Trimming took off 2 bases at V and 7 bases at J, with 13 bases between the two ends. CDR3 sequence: CASSPIAGGNTQYF. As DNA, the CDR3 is TGTGCCAGCTCACCAATCGCCGGGGGTAATACGCAGTATTTT.

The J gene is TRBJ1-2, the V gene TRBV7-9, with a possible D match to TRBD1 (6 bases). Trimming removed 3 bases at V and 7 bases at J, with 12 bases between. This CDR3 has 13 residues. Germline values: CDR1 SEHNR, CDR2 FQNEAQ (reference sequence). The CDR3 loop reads CASSFDRKGGYTF. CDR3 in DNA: TGTGCCAGCAGCTTTGACAGGAAGGGTGGCTACACCTTC. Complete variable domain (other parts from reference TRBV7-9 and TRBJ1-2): DTGVSQNPRHKITKRGQNVTFRCDPISEHNRLYWYRQTLGQGPEFLTYFQNEAQLEKSRLLSDRFSAERPKGSFSTLEIQRTEQGDSAMYLCASSFDRKGGYTFGSGTRLTVV.

The CDR3 region is CASSLKAFHRGQEDTQYF. The CDR3 nucleotides read TGTGCCAGCAGCTTGAAGGCGTTTCACAGGGGGCAGGAAGATACGCAGTATTTT. The chain has TRBV5-4 and TRBJ2-3, with TRBD1 matching over 9 bases. CDR1 is SGHNT, CDR2 YYREEE, per germline (reference sequence). Germline trimming cut 1 base from V and 5 bases from J; bases unmatched to any gene: 14. The CDR3 is made up of 18 amino acids.

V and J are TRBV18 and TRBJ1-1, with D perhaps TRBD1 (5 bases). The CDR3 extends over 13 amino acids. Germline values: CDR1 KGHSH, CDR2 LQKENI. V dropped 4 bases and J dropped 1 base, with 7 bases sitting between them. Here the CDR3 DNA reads TGTGCCAGCTCACAGGGGTCGAACACTGAAGCTTTCTTT. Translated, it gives CASSQGSNTEAFF.

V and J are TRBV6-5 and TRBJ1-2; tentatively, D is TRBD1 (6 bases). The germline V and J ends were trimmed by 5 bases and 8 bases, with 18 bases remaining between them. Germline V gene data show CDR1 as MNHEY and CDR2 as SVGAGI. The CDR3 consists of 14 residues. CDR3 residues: CASSSGGGLYGYTF. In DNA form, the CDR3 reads TGTGCCAGCAGTAGCGGGGGGGGGCTCTACGGCTACACCTTC.